The 7 T cell receptor beta chains below were found in one sample sequenced in a study of shared T cell receptors in the human thymus. Sequenced by immunoSEQ multiplex PCR; TCRdb stores in-frame clones only, minus some. The data contain about 500,000 clones, more than 75% of them seen just once; the ten biggest clones take up 0.013%. These sequences were also reported in another study, on human thymus T cells.

Source material: thymocytes. These TCRs come from a boy less than two years old with a congenital heart defect.

The V call is TRBV5-6, the J call TRBJ2-1; D may be TRBD2 (5 bases). The CDR3 length is 15 residues. Germline lookup yields CDR1 SGHDT and CDR2 YYEEEE. Trimming removed 4 bases at V and 5 bases at J, with 16 bases between. The DNA for the CDR3 is TGTGCCAGCAGCCCCCCGGGCCCGGGGAACAATGAGCAGTTCTTC. Protein sequence: CASSPPGPGNNEQFF.

This clone was counted once. V usage is TRBV27 and J usage is TRBJ2-2; D is possibly TRBD2 (6 bases). This CDR3 comprises 20 residues. Trimming cost V 6 bases and J 0 bases, with 26 bases left between them. Germline V lookup: CDR1 MNHEY, CDR2 SMNVEV (reference sequence). The CDR3 DNA reads TGTGCCAGCAGCCATACAGGCCTGGGGCTCTCTAGCGCGAACACCGGGGAGCTGTTTTTT. Protein sequence: CASSHTGLGLSSANTGELFF.

This clone was observed a handful of times. This chain joins TRBV7-6 and TRBJ2-7, with D possibly matching TRBD2 (6 bases). CDR1 is SGHVS and CDR2 is FNYEAQ in the germline V gene. The CDR3 runs 16 residues. V was shortened by 3 bases and J by 2 bases, with 17 bases between the two germline ends. This chain's CDR3 is CASSFGPRDFAYEQYF. As DNA, the CDR3 is TGTGCCAGCAGCTTCGGCCCCCGGGACTTTGCCTACGAGCAGTACTTC.

The CDR3 loop is CASSQTGGHEQYF. In DNA, the CDR3 is TGTGCCAGCAGTCAGACAGGGGGCCACGAGCAGTACTTC. This rearrangement joins TRBV27 to TRBJ2-7, with 10 bases fitting TRBD1. CDR3 length: 13 amino acids. CDR1 MNHEY and CDR2 SMNVEV come from the germline V gene (reference sequence). Trimming cost V 5 bases and J 5 bases; bases outside gene matches: 3.

This chain links TRBV7-9 with TRBJ2-1, with 7 positions matching TRBD1. The CDR3 is 16 amino acids. The germline CDR1 and CDR2 sequences are SEHNR and FQNEAQ (reference sequence). V was pared by 5 bases and J by 10 bases, with 17 bases of the junction left unmatched. The DNA for the CDR3 is TGTGCCAGCAGCAAAGCGAGGGGGCCCCCAGGCAGAGAGCAGTTCTTC. This sequence encodes CASSKARGPPGREQFF. Combining the CDR3 with reference TRBV7-9 and TRBJ2-1 gives the whole variable domain DTGVSQNPRHKITKRGQNVTFRCDPISEHNRLYWYRQTLGQGPEFLTYFQNEAQLEKSRLLSDRFSAERPKGSFSTLEIQRTEQGDSAMYLCASSKARGPPGREQFFGPGTRLTVL.

The CDR3 sequence is CASSAYTKGQHYNEQFF. CDR3 coding DNA: TGTGCCAGCAGTGCCTACACTAAGGGACAGCATTACAATGAGCAGTTCTTC. V and J are TRBV25-1 and TRBJ2-1, with TRBD1 identical over 7 bases. Germline lookup yields CDR1 MGHDK and CDR2 SYGVNS. CDR3 length: 17 residues. V shed 4 bases, J shed 4 bases, and the junction held 13 bases outside the gene matches.

J is TRBJ2-3 and V is TRBV13, with 8 bases matching TRBD2. The germline gives CDR1 PRHDT, CDR2 FYEKMQ (reference sequence). This CDR3 is 16 amino acids long. J gave up 2 bases and V 5 bases, and 9 bases lay outside the gene matches. The chain's CDR3 is CASSRKTSGLTDTQYF. CDR3 nucleotide sequence: TGTGCCAGCAGCCGTAAAACTAGCGGCCTCACAGATACGCAGTATTTT.